This T cell receptor (beta chain) was sequenced for a study of regulatory T cells in long-lasting Graves disease. This clonotype was seen many times. Its target is unknown. HTBI primers from iRepertoire and Arm-PCR of CDR3 regions yielded the TCR beta libraries. One entry per CDR3 protein results from TCRdb running MiXCR on the multiplex PCR reads. The sample has 520,000 or so distinct CDR3 sequences, around 12% seen once; the top ten hold over 7%. General study results and limits: What was studied was peripheral blood only, and not thyroid tissue.

Time point indicated: newly diagnosed GD, antithyroid drugs for less than 3 months. Preparation of the TCR library used RNA extracted from PBMCs. These data were also reused for a study on T cells in Graves' hyperthyroidism and ophthalmopathy. That investigation notes: RT-PCR in the first round (using the HTBI primer set) targeted the TCR CDR3.

The specimen comprised peripheral blood mononuclear cells (PBMCs), sampled at new diagnosis, from a patient treated with antithyroid drugs. The receptor was isolated from a woman in her twenties or thirties with Graves disease.

This CDR3 reads CSATFHTEAFF. CDR3 nucleotides: TGCAGCGCGACATTTCACACTGAAGCTTTCTTT. This sequence joins TRBV29-1 and TRBJ1-1; no reliable D call. The V gene lost 7 bases and the J gene lost 3 bases, with 9 bases spanning the gap. Germline lookup yields CDR1 SQVTM and CDR2 ANQGSEA. The CDR3 is 11 residues long. The entire variable domain, with the rest obtained from reference TRBV29-1 and TRBJ1-1, is as follows: SAVISQKPSRDICQRGTSLTIQCQVDSQVTMMFWYRQQPGQSLTLIATANQGSEATYESGFVIDKFPISRPNLTFSTLTVSNMSPEDSSIYLCSATFHTEAFFGQGTRLTVV.